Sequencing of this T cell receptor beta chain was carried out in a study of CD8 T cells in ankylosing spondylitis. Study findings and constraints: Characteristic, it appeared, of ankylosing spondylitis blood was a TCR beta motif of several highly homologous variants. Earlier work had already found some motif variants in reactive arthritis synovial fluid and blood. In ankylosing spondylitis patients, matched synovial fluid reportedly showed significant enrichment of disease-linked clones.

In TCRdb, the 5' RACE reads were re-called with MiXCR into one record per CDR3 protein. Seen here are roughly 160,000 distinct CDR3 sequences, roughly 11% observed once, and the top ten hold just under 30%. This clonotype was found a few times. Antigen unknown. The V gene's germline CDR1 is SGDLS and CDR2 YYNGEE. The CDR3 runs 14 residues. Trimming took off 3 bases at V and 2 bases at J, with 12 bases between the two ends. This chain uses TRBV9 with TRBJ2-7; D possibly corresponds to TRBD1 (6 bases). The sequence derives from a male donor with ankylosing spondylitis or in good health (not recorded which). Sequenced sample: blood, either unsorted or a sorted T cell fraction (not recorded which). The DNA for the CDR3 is TGTGCCAGCAGCGCGAACCGGGACACCTACGAGCAGTACTTC. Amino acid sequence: CASSANRDTYEQYF.